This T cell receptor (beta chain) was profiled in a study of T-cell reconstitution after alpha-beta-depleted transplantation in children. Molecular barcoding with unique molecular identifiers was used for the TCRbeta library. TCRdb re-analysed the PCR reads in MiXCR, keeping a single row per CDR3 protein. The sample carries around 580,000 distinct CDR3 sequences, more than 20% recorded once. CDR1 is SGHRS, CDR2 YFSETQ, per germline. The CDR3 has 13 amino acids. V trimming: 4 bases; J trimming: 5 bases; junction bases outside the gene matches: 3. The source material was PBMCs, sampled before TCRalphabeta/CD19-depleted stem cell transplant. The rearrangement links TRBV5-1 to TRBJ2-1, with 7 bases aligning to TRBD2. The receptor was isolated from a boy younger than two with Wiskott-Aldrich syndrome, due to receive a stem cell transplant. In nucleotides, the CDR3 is TGCGCCAGCAGCAAGACTAGCCACAATGAGCAGTTCTTC. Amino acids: CASSKTSHNEQFF.